This TCR beta chain originates from a study of blood T cell repertoires in COVID-19. Method: immunoSEQ multiplex PCR; TCRdb's copy keeps in-frame clones and lacks some. The data show a few hundred thousand clones, 85% seen once. This CDR3 contains 16 residues. Germline V CDR1 and CDR2: LGHDT, YNNKEL (reference sequence). The J segment lost 6 bases and the V segment lost 0 bases, leaving 4 bases of the junction unmatched. V is TRBV3-1 (or the pseudogene TRBV3-2) and J is TRBJ1-6; 8 positions agree with TRBD1. The clonotype was recovered from a woman under 30 with acute or convalescent COVID-19. Sequencing was performed on peripheral blood. CDR3 DNA: TGTGCCAGCAGCCAAGATCGGGACAGGCCTAATTCACCCCTCCACTTT. The encoded protein is CASSQDRDRPNSPLHF.